The present T cell receptor (beta chain) was sequenced within a study of OX40 agonist ivuxolimab in advanced cancers. Study overall: Dosing consisted of intravenous ivuxolimab at 0.01 to 10 mg/kg every 2 weeks. Study-wide results and limits: Not determined was the antigen specificity of the expanded peripheral T cells. Among the least clonally expanded were partial responders at 0.1-3.0 mg/kg.

A single count supports this clone. Its antigen is not known. TCRdb's table, derived via immunoSEQ multiplex PCR, lists solely in-frame clones and lacks some. The sample holds some 97,000 clones; 90% are singletons and the top ten take around 0.31%. V was clipped by 2 bases and J by 1 base, with 8 bases between them. CDR1 is MNHNS and CDR2 is SASEGT in the germline V gene. This CDR3 spans 14 amino acids. The sequencing used CD4+ or CD8+ T cells sorted from blood, collected in a trial of the OX40 agonist ivuxolimab. This TCR derives from an adult with an advanced solid tumor such as melanoma, head and neck, liver or kidney cancer. The rearrangement joins TRBV6-1 to TRBJ1-1, with D possibly matching TRBD1 (5 bases). The CDR3 loop reads CASSEQGPNTEAFF. The CDR3 coding sequence is TGTGCCAGCAGTGAACAGGGACCGAACACTGAAGCTTTCTTT.